This T cell receptor (beta chain) was sequenced in a study of cytomegalovirus exposure and HLA in healthy donors. Germline CDR1 is LNHDA and CDR2 is SQIVND (reference sequence). The CDR3 totals 15 residues. Trimming took 3 bases from V and 3 from J, leaving 15 bases between them. Donors in the study were healthy people who gave bone marrow. Study-wide results and caveats: Highly shared sequence variants in one cluster were likely a sequencing artifact.

In regard to this clone: Its specificity is unknown.

Amplification used 60 Vbeta primers and 13 Jbeta primers. Measured with immunoSEQ multiplex PCR; TCRdb has only the in-frame clones, and not every one. The table has 200,000 or so clones, roughly 80% seen once. V usage is TRBV19 and J usage is TRBJ2-7; possibly TRBD1 for D (5 bases). Sequenced material: PBMCs. This TCR was recovered from a woman aged 30 to 39 in good health and CMV-seropositive. CDR3 bases: TGTGCCAGTAGTATCCATCAGACAGCCAGCTACGAGCAGTACTTC. Protein sequence: CASSIHQTASYEQYF.